One sample yielded the 24 T cell receptor beta chains listed below, sequenced in a study of blood T cell repertoires in COVID-19. This table comes from immunoSEQ multiplex PCR, and its TCRdb copy is limited to in-frame clones, with some not included. In the table there are under 300,000 clones, roughly 80% of which are singletons. Specimen: peripheral blood. Receptor source: a woman between 18 and 29 years old with acute or convalescent COVID-19.

The rearrangement joins TRBV5-4 to TRBJ1-3; D uncertain. The V gene lost 0 bases and the J gene lost 0 bases, with 10 bases spanning the gap. Germline CDR1 and CDR2: SGHNT and YYREEE (reference sequence). The CDR3 has 16 residues. The CDR3 region is CASSLDPRYSGNTIYF. The CDR3 DNA is TGTGCCAGCAGCTTGGACCCGCGATACTCTGGAAACACCATATATTTT.

This chain connects TRBV19 to TRBJ2-3; the D is unclear. The germline CDR1 and CDR2 sequences are LNHDA and SQIVND (reference sequence). The CDR3 loop spans 11 amino acids. Trimming took off 4 bases at V and 8 bases at J, with 7 bases between the two ends. Here the CDR3 reads CASSNSGTQYF. CDR3 sequence (DNA): TGTGCCAGTAGTAACTCGGGTACGCAGTATTTT.

J is TRBJ2-2 and V is TRBV4-3; the match to TRBD1 covers 7 bases. This CDR3 is 14 amino acids long. J was trimmed by 5 bases and V by 3 bases; bases with no gene match: 3. CDR1 and CDR2 from the germline V gene are LGHNA and YSLEER. The CDR3 here is CASSQFRGTGELFF. The CDR3 DNA reads as TGCGCCAGCAGCCAGTTCAGGGGGACCGGGGAGCTGTTTTTT.

This chain joins TRBV18 and TRBJ2-1; D perhaps matches TRBD2 (6 bases). Germline loops: CDR1 KGHSH, CDR2 LQKENI. The CDR3 contains 14 residues. With 3 bases removed from V and 9 bases from J, the gap between germline ends came to 15 bases. DNA of the CDR3: TGTGCCAGCTCACCGGTAGCGGATTTGGGTGAGCAGTTCTTC. Translating gives CASSPVADLGEQFF.

This clone came up a few times. The chain couples TRBV3-1 (or the pseudogene TRBV3-2) to TRBJ1-3, with D tentatively TRBD1 (5 bases). V was cut by 4 bases and J by 0 bases, with 7 bases left in between. Per the germline V gene, CDR1 is LGHDT and CDR2 is YNNKEL (reference sequence). This CDR3 spans 14 amino acids. The CDR3 is CASSPTGSGNTIYF. The CDR3 DNA follows: TGTGCCAGCAGCCCAACAGGCTCTGGAAACACCATATATTTT.

CDR3: CASSIVASGQGKYEQYF. The DNA for the CDR3 is TGTGCCAGTAGTATAGTCGCGTCCGGACAGGGGAAGTACGAGCAGTACTTC. The chain has TRBV19 and TRBJ2-7; TRBD1 matches 9 bases. Losses at the gene ends were 1 base for V and 4 bases for J; bases not matched to a gene: 11. Germline CDR1 LNHDA, CDR2 SQIVND (reference sequence). The CDR3 totals 17 residues.

This clone showed up just once. The V call is TRBV25-1, the J call TRBJ2-7, with 7 bases matching TRBD2. The CDR3 spans 15 residues. Germline lookup yields CDR1 MGHDK and CDR2 SYGVNS. Trimming took 4 bases from V and 2 from J; bases not matched to a gene: 8. The CDR3 DNA reads as TGTGCCAGCAGTGGTCGGTCTAGCGGCCCCTACGAGCAGTACTTC. Protein product: CASSGRSSGPYEQYF.

V is TRBV23-1 and J is TRBJ2-7; possibly TRBD2 for D (7 bases). TRBV23-1 is identified as an open reading frame with a role that is uncertain. Trimming removed 10 bases at V and 5 bases at J, with 18 bases between. The CDR3 spans 13 residues. Here the CDR3 reads CAKGGGFSNEQYF. The CDR3 DNA reads TGCGCCAAAGGGGGGGGCTTTTCCAACGAGCAGTACTTC.

CDR3 in amino acids: CASSVATSRSSPLHF. The CDR3 nucleotides read TGTGCCAGCAGCGTAGCTACGTCAAGGAGTTCACCCCTCCACTTT. The chain uses TRBV9 and TRBJ1-6; the D is unclear. From germline, CDR1 is SGDLS and CDR2 YYNGEE. The CDR3 is made up of 15 amino acids. V was shortened by 0 bases and J by 9 bases, with 13 bases between the two germline ends.

J is TRBJ2-3 and V is TRBV18, with a weak D call TRBD1 (6 bases). Germline values: CDR1 KGHSH, CDR2 LQKENI. V was trimmed by 3 bases and J by 1 base, leaving 14 bases between them. This CDR3 is built from 16 residues. The CDR3 here is CASSPSQGFGTDTQYF. For the CDR3, the DNA is TGTGCCAGCTCACCCTCACAGGGTTTTGGCACAGATACGCAGTATTTT.

The J gene is TRBJ2-3, the V gene TRBV6-2 or TRBV6-3, with 13 bases matching TRBD2. The germline gives CDR1 MNHEY, CDR2 SVGEGT. The V segment lost 6 bases and the J segment 0 bases; nucleotides outside the gene matches: 9. The CDR3 loop spans 18 amino acids. CDR3 sequence (DNA): TGTGCCAGCAGCCCACTAGCGGGAGGGCCCCCTAGCACAGATACGCAGTATTTT. As protein: CASSPLAGGPPSTDTQYF.

CDR3: CASSQRGLAGVNEQYF. In nucleotides, the CDR3 is TGCGCCAGCAGCCAAAGGGGACTAGCGGGAGTGAACGAGCAGTACTTC. V usage is TRBV4-3 and J usage is TRBJ2-7, with 14 bases aligning to TRBD2. Per germline, CDR1 LGHNA and CDR2 YSLEER. J lost 5 bases, V lost 2 bases, and 5 bases had no gene match. The CDR3 consists of 16 residues.

The CDR3 bases are TGTGCCAGCAGCCATGGTTCAACAGGGAACTACGAGCAGTACTTC. This encodes CASSHGSTGNYEQYF. The genes are TRBV3-1 (or the pseudogene TRBV3-2) and TRBJ2-7; D is possibly TRBD1 (6 bases). This CDR3 spans 15 amino acids. V was pared by 3 bases and J by 3 bases, with 15 bases between. Germline V gene data show CDR1 as LGHDT and CDR2 as YNNKEL (reference sequence).

The rearrangement joins TRBV7-2 to TRBJ2-7; 12 bases fit TRBD2. Germline assignment: CDR1 SGHTA and CDR2 FQGNSA. The CDR3 sequence is 16 residues long. With V trimmed by 0 bases and J by 5 bases, 5 bases remained unmatched. CDR3 region: CASSLAPSGRAHEQYF. The CDR3 bases are TGTGCCAGCAGCTTAGCACCTAGCGGGAGGGCCCACGAGCAGTACTTC.

This chain joins TRBV2 and TRBJ1-1; D gene uncertain. This CDR3 has 13 residues. Trimming took 5 bases from V and 4 from J, leaving 11 bases between them. Germline V gives CDR1 SNHLY, CDR2 FYNNEI. CDR3 coding DNA: TGTGCCAGCAGTAAGGACTCTACCACTGAAGCTTTCTTT. Its translation: CASSKDSTTEAFF.

This chain uses TRBV7-2 with TRBJ2-5; 7 bases map to TRBD2. The junction had 5 bases not matched to a gene; V was cut back by 2 bases and J by 5 bases. Germline V gene data show CDR1 as SGHTA and CDR2 as FQGNSA. CDR3 length: 14 residues. This chain's CDR3 is CASSLYREGETQYF. As DNA, the CDR3 is TGTGCCAGCAGCTTATATAGGGAGGGTGAGACCCAGTACTTC.

In this sample, this clone turned up a few times. The rearrangement joins TRBV5-1 to TRBJ2-1; the match to TRBD2 covers 7 bases. The CDR3 runs to 15 residues. Germline V CDR1 and CDR2: SGHRS, YFSETQ. The V segment lost 0 bases and the J segment 4 bases; nucleotides outside the gene matches: 4. The CDR3 protein is CASSLDAAGYNEQFF. The CDR3 DNA reads as TGCGCCAGCAGCTTGGATGCAGCGGGGTACAATGAGCAGTTCTTC.

The CDR3 is CASSQDRGAATEAFF. DNA of the CDR3: TGCGCCAGCAGCCAAGACAGGGGTGCGGCCACTGAAGCTTTCTTT. This sequence joins TRBV4-1 and TRBJ1-1; tentatively, D is TRBD1 (6 bases). The CDR3 is made up of 15 amino acids. Germline V gene lookup returns CDR1 MGHRA and CDR2 YSYEKL. V was trimmed by 0 bases and J by 4 bases, leaving 12 bases between them.

The chain's CDR3 is CASTWDRSLSANEKLFF. CDR3 nucleotide sequence: TGTGCCAGTACTTGGGACAGGAGCCTGTCAGCAAATGAAAAACTGTTTTTT. This chain uses TRBV19 with TRBJ1-4, with 8 bases fitting TRBD1. The CDR3 has 17 residues. Germline CDR1 LNHDA, CDR2 SQIVND (reference sequence). V trimming: 7 bases; J trimming: 5 bases; junction bases outside the gene matches: 15.

This sequence joins TRBV28 and TRBJ2-7; possible D gene TRBD1, 6 bases. Trimming removed 0 bases from V and 3 bases from J, with 9 bases in between. The CDR3 is made up of 14 amino acids. The V gene's germline CDR1 is MDHEN and CDR2 SYDVKM. The DNA of the CDR3 is TGTGCCAGCAGTTTATGGGGGGCCAACTACGAGCAGTACTTC. Translated, it gives CASSLWGANYEQYF.

Turning to this clone: One end of the junction does not line up with germline, which may come from a read error. CDR3 residues: CASSLGLAGDEQFF. DNA of the CDR3: TGTGCTAGCAGCTTAGGTCTAGCGGGAGATGAGCAGTTCTTC. This sequence joins TRBV7-7 and TRBJ2-1; 10 nucleotides align to TRBD2. The CDR3 has 14 residues. The germline V gene encodes CDR1 SSHAT and CDR2 FNYEAQ (reference sequence).

V and J are TRBV13 and TRBJ1-6; no clear D. V was clipped by 5 bases and J by 4 bases, with 15 bases between them. Germline V CDR1 and CDR2: PRHDT, FYEKMQ (reference sequence). The CDR3 runs 16 residues. CDR3 in amino acids: CASSLSAGHYNSPLHF. The DNA of the CDR3 is TGTGCCAGCAGCCTGTCCGCGGGTCATTATAATTCACCCCTCCACTTT.

This chain joins TRBV6-5 and TRBJ1-3; D is ambiguous. This CDR3 is built from 14 residues. V shed 7 bases and J shed 3 bases, with 13 bases lying between them. Germline V CDR1 and CDR2: MNHEY, SVGAGI. Here the CDR3 reads CASKRSSFGNTIYF. CDR3 sequence (DNA): TGTGCCAGCAAAAGAAGTAGTTTTGGAAACACCATATATTTT.

J is TRBJ2-5 and V is TRBV20-1; maybe TRBD2 (6 bases). The V gene's germline CDR1 is DFQATT and CDR2 SNEGSKA (reference sequence). The CDR3 has 11 amino acids. The CDR3 nucleotides are TGCGGGGGACTGTGGGGAGAGACCCAGTACTTC. Amino acids: CGGLWGETQYF.